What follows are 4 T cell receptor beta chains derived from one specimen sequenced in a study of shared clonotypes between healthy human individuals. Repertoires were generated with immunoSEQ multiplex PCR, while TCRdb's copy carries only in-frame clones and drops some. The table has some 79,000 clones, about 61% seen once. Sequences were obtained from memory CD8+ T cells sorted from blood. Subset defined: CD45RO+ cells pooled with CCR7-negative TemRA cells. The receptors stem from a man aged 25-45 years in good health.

CDR3 nucleotide sequence: TGTGCCAGCAGTGAGGGACAGGGAGACATTCAGTACTTC. This encodes CASSEGQGDIQYF. The chain has TRBV6-1 and TRBJ2-4; 9 bases line up with TRBD1. J gave up 8 bases and V 3 bases, and 2 bases lay outside the gene matches. Per the germline V gene, CDR1 is MNHNS and CDR2 is SASEGT. This CDR3 has 13 residues.

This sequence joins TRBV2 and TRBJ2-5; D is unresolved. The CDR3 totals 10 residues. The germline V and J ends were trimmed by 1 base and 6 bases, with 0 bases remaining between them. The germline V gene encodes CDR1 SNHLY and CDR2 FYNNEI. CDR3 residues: CASSEETQYF. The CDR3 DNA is TGTGCCAGCAGTGAAGAGACCCAGTACTTC.

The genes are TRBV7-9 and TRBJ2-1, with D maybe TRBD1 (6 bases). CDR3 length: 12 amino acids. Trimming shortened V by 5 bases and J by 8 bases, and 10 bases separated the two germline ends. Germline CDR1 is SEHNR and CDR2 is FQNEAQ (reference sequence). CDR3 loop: CASSTDRHEQFF. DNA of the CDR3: TGTGCCAGCAGCACCGACAGGCATGAGCAGTTCTTC.

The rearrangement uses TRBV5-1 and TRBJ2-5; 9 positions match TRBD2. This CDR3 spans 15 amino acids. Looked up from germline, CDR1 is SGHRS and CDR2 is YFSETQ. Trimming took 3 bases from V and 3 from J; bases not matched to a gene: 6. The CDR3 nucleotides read TGCGCCAGCAGCTCCGGACTAGCGACGAAAGAGACCCAGTACTTC. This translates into CASSSGLATKETQYF.